The clone carrying this TCR beta chain occurred a few times. Generated by immunoSEQ multiplex PCR, the TCRdb table keeps only in-frame clones and is missing some. The sample lists approximately 1,000,000 clones, about four fifths occurring once. These data come from a study of shared clonotypes between healthy human individuals. Germline V CDR1 and CDR2: SSHAT, FNYEAQ (reference sequence). V lost 5 bases to trimming and J lost 9 bases, with 11 bases between them. This CDR3 contains 12 residues. The origin of this receptor is a man aged 18 to 30 in good health. Some clones in this sample may be carry-over from other donors' samples. The sequenced sample was memory CD4+ T cells from PBMCs. As to subset: CD45RA-negative fraction. The V and J genes are TRBV7-7 and TRBJ2-1; D is perhaps TRBD1 (6 bases). CDR3 DNA: TGTGCCAGCAGCAAGCTAGGGGGTGAGCAGTTCTTC. Amino acid sequence: CASSKLGGEQFF.